This T cell receptor (beta chain) stems from a study of blood T cell repertoires in COVID-19. Study background: From the United States, Italy and Spain came samples of acute and convalescent COVID-19. Nucleic acid was either cDNA or gDNA, and it came from T cells, B-cell-depleted T cells, or PBMCs.

The CDR3 covers 18 residues. Germline loops: CDR1 MNHEY, CDR2 SVGEGT. Trimming cost V 2 bases and J 4 bases; bases outside gene matches: 9. Original processing notes: Researchers report that nucleated cell counts were estimated from reference gene primer amplification. Only in-frame clones appear in the TCRdb table, and some are missing; sequencing was by immunoSEQ multiplex PCR. V, J and clone size derive from that table, while D and trimming were established from the DNA sequence. Among over 95,000 clones listed, roughly four fifths were seen once. This clonotype was obtained from a human donor in a cohort sampled during active COVID-19. The sequenced sample consisted of peripheral blood. The chain has TRBV6-2 or TRBV6-3 and TRBJ1-6, with 9 bases aligning to TRBD1. In DNA, the CDR3 is TGTGCCAGCAGTTACCCAGGGACAGGGCAACGATATAATTCACCCCTCCACTTT. Protein sequence: CASSYPGTGQRYNSPLHF.